This T cell receptor beta chain was captured in a study of early T cells in non-severe SARS-CoV-2 infection. Study-wide background: Sequencing targeted bulk RNA from unsorted whole blood, leaving chains unpaired.

V dropped 1 base and J dropped 3; count of bases not matched to a gene: 11. The CDR3 extends over 17 amino acids. Germline CDR1 GTSNPN, CDR2 SVGIG (reference sequence). TCRdb reprocessed the 5' RACE reads via MiXCR and lists one record per CDR3 protein. Among 86,000 or so distinct CDR3 sequences listed, 5.5% to 7.5% were seen once. The V and J genes are TRBV30 and TRBJ1-3; 8 positions match TRBD1. The specimen sequenced was whole blood. The sequence was collected from an adult who was a healthcare worker with PCR-confirmed SARS-CoV-2 infection or an uninfected control (not recorded which). This chain's CDR3 is CAWSGRPDRVDGNTIYF. In DNA, the CDR3 is TGTGCCTGGAGTGGCCGGCCGGACAGGGTGGATGGAAACACCATATATTTT.